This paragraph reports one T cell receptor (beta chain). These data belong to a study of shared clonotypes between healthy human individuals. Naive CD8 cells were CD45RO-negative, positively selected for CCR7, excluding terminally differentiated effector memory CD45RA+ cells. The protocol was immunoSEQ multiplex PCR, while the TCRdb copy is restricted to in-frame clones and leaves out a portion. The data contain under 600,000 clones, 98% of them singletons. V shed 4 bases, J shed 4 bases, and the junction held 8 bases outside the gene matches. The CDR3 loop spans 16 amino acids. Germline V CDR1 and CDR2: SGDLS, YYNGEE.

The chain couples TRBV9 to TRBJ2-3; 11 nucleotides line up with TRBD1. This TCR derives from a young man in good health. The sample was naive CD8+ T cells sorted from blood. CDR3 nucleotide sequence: TGTGCCAGCAGCAGATATTCGGGACAGGGGGCAGATACGCAGTATTTT. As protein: CASSRYSGQGADTQYF.